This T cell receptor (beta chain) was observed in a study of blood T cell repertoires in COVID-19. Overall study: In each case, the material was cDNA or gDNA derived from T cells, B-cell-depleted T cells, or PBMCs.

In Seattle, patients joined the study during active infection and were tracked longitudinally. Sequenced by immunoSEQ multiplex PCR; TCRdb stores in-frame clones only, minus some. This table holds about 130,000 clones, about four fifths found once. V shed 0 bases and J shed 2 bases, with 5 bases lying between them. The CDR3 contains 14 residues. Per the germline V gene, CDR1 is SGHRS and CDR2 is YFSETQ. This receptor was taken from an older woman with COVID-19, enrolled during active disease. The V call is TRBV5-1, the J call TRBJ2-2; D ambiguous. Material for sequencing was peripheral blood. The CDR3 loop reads CASSLERNTGELFF. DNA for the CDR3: TGCGCCAGCAGCTTGGAGCGAAACACCGGGGAGCTGTTTTTT. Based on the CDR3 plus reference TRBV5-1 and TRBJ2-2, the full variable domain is KAGVTQTPRYLIKTRGQQVTLSCSPISGHRSVSWYQQTPGQGLQFLFEYFSETQRNKGNFPGRFSGRQFSNSRSEMNVSTLELGDSALYLCASSLERNTGELFFGEGSRLTVL.